This TCR beta chain was identified in a study of blood T cell repertoires in COVID-19. At the level of the study: Collection of acute and convalescent COVID-19 samples took place in the United States, Italy and Spain. Sample material is recorded as cDNA or gDNA derived from T cells, B-cell-depleted T cells, or PBMCs.

The CDR3 runs 15 residues. CDR1 and CDR2 from the germline V gene are MNHEY and SMNVEV (reference sequence). The ends were cut back, 3 bases at V and 7 bases at J, with 13 bases in the middle. Original methodology: Counts of nucleated cells, estimated from reference gene primer amplification, were obtained. Measured with immunoSEQ multiplex PCR; TCRdb has only the in-frame clones, and not every one. V, J and clone size were drawn from that table, and D and trimming were deduced from the DNA. The sample consists of about 190,000 clones, less than 90% of them appearing once. This chain uses TRBV27 with TRBJ1-6; a possible D gene is TRBD1 (6 bases). Sequenced sample: peripheral blood. The sequence was obtained from a man aged 30 to 39 with acute or convalescent COVID-19. This chain's CDR3 is CASSLGRGLNSPLHF. The CDR3 DNA follows: TGTGCCAGCAGTTTGGGCAGGGGCCTAAATTCACCCCTCCACTTT.